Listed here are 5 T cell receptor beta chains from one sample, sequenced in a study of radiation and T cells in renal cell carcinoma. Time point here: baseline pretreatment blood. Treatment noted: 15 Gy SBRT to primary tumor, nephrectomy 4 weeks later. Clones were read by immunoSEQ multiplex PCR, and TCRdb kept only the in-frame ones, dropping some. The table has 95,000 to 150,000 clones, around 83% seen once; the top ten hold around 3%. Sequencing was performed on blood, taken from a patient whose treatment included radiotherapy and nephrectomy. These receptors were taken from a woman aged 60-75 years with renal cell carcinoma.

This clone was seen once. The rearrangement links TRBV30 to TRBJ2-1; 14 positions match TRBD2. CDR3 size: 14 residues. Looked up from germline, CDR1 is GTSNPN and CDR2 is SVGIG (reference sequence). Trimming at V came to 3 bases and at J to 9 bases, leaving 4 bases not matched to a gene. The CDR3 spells CAWRGLAGVSEQFF. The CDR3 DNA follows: TGTGCCTGGAGGGGACTAGCGGGAGTCAGTGAGCAGTTCTTC.

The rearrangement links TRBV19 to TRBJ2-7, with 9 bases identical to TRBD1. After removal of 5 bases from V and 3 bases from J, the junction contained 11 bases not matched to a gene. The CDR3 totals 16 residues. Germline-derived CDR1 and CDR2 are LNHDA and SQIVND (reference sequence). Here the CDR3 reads CASSARDRAPSYEQYF. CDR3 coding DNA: TGTGCCAGTAGTGCCCGGGACAGGGCCCCAAGCTACGAGCAGTACTTC.

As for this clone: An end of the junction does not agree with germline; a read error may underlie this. The CDR3 coding sequence is TGTGCCAGCAGCTTAGTCCGGGGTTACTCCGACGAGCAGTACTTC. Its protein is CASSLVRGYSDEQYF. J is TRBJ2-7 and V is TRBV7-9, with D perhaps TRBD2 (5 bases). CDR1 is SEHNR and CDR2 is FQNEAQ in the germline V gene (reference sequence). The CDR3 consists of 15 residues.

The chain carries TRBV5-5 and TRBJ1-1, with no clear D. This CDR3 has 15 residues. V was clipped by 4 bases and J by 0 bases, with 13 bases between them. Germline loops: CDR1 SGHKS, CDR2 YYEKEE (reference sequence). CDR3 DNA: TGTGCCAGCAGCCAGGTCTGGCCCTTGAACACTGAAGCTTTCTTT. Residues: CASSQVWPLNTEAFF.

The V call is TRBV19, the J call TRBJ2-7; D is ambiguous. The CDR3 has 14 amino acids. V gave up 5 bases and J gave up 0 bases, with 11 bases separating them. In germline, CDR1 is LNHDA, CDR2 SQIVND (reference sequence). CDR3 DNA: TGTGCCAGTAGTCTCCAACCCTCCTCCTACGAGCAGTACTTC. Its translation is CASSLQPSSYEQYF.